This T cell receptor beta chain was found in a study of T cell changes during pregnancy in multiple sclerosis. Repertoires were generated with immunoSEQ multiplex PCR, while TCRdb's copy carries only in-frame clones and drops some. In the table there are 70,000 to 95,000 clones, approximately 95% of which are singletons. J gave up 13 bases and V 5 bases, and 10 bases lay outside the gene matches. This CDR3 is built from 15 residues. Germline V gives CDR1 SGHAT, CDR2 FQNNGV. This material consisted of peripheral blood, taken in the first trimester of pregnancy. This receptor was taken from a female donor with multiple sclerosis, enrolled in a pregnancy study. The chain couples TRBV11-2 to TRBJ2-4; 14 positions agree with TRBD2. CDR3 sequence (DNA): TGTGCCAGCAGCGTAACCGGGACTAGCGGGGGTGTGCAGTACTTC. Translated: CASSVTGTSGGVQYF.